The clone carrying this TCR beta chain was observed a few times. Its cognate antigen is unknown. TCRdb ran MiXCR on the 5' RACE reads and lists one entry per CDR3 protein. This sample has 250,000 to 400,000 distinct CDR3 sequences; more than 13% occur once, and the top ten carry 21%. The CDR3 is made up of 21 amino acids. Germline V lookup: CDR1 SGHRS, CDR2 YFSETQ. The V and J ends lost 2 bases and 6 bases, in that order; junction bases with no gene match: 20. This record comes from a study of T-cell memory formation after mild COVID-19. General observations from the study: Detection of some responders pre-infection suggested pre-existing cross-reactive memory T cells participated. Clones from the second wave (peaking day 37) had unconfirmed SARS-CoV-2 specificity. CD4+ contracting clones were mainly CM and EM; CD8+ ones, EMRA. CD4/CD8 balance held among clones contracting day 15 to 85, and later expanders leaned CD4+.

This sequence originates from a man aged 18 to 30 who had mild COVID-19 (a few samples of this study predate the infection). Cell type and time point are not known. Sample: PBMCs or a T cell subset sorted from them (not recorded which). The chain combines TRBV5-1 with TRBJ2-1; 13 bases fit TRBD2. This CDR3 is CASSFPSAGWTSGGHPNEQFF. Written as DNA, the CDR3 is TGCGCCAGCAGCTTCCCCTCGGCAGGTTGGACTAGCGGGGGCCACCCCAATGAGCAGTTCTTC.